Listed below are T cell receptor beta chains from one sample, sequenced in a study of blood T cells in healthy people across ages. Each CDR3 protein gets one entry after TCRdb re-called the 5' RACE reads with MiXCR. The sample has roughly 1,500,000 distinct CDR3 sequences, approximately 42% seen once. Material for sequencing was blood. Receptor source: a young woman in good health. Both conserved end residues are part of each CDR3. Fields, in order: V gene, clone size, D gene, J gene, CDR3 DNA, CDR3 protein. D genes are given only for firm matches. Expanded clones are given a class, and other clones once, few, many or no size at all.

v_gene: TRBV27; abundance: few; d_gene: TRBD2; j_gene: TRBJ2-5; CDR3nt: TGTGCCAGCACCCCTAGCGGGCAAGAAGAGACCCAGTACTTC; CDR3aa: CASTPSGQEETQYF
v_gene: TRBV7-9; abundance: .; d_gene: TRBD1; j_gene: TRBJ1-2; CDR3nt: TGTGCCAGCAGCCCCCCGGGGGCAGGGGGGAATGGCTACACCTTC; CDR3aa: CASSPPGAGGNGYTF
v_gene: TRBV12-3/TRBV12-4; abundance: few; d_gene: .; j_gene: TRBJ2-3; CDR3nt: TGTGCCAGCAGTTTAGGCAGGGTAATTGGTACGCAGTATTTT; CDR3aa: CASSLGRVIGTQYF
v_gene: TRBV7-9; abundance: .; d_gene: .; j_gene: TRBJ1-1; CDR3nt: TGTGCCAGCAGCTTATTCCGGACAGCATCGAACACTGAAGCTTTCTTT; CDR3aa: CASSLFRTASNTEAFF
v_gene: TRBV7-9; abundance: .; d_gene: TRBD2; j_gene: TRBJ2-3; CDR3nt: TGTGCCAGCAGCCACGGACTAGCGGGGGGGAGCACAGATACGCAGTATTTT; CDR3aa: CASSHGLAGGSTDTQYF
v_gene: TRBV5-1; abundance: .; d_gene: TRBD1; j_gene: TRBJ2-2; CDR3nt: TGCGCCAGCAGCTCAGGGACAGCGACCAACACCGGGGAGCTGTTTTTT; CDR3aa: CASSSGTATNTGELFF
v_gene: TRBV7-3; abundance: .; d_gene: TRBD2; j_gene: TRBJ2-1; CDR3nt: TGTGCCAGCAGCCCCGGGGAGGGGTGTAGGCAGTTCTTC; CDR3aa: CASSPGEGCRQFF
v_gene: TRBV4-1; abundance: .; d_gene: .; j_gene: TRBJ2-7; CDR3nt: TGCGCCAGCAGCCAAAGGGTTAGGTCGGGCTACGAGCAGTACTTC; CDR3aa: CASSQRVRSGYEQYF
v_gene: TRBV9; abundance: .; d_gene: .; j_gene: TRBJ2-1; CDR3nt: TGTGCCAGCAGCGTAGTAGCGGTAGGCTACAATGAGCAGTTCTTC; CDR3aa: CASSVVAVGYNEQFF
v_gene: TRBV11-2; abundance: .; d_gene: .; j_gene: TRBJ2-3; CDR3nt: TGTGCCAGCCTTAACACCAGGGGTGGAATCGATACGCAGTATTTT; CDR3aa: CASLNTRGGIDTQYF
v_gene: TRBV20-1; abundance: .; d_gene: TRBD2; j_gene: TRBJ2-1; CDR3nt: TGCAGTGCTAGGGACCGGACTAGCGGGGGGTCCAGGAATGAGCAGTTCTTC; CDR3aa: CSARDRTSGGSRNEQFF
v_gene: TRBV12-3/TRBV12-4; abundance: .; d_gene: .; j_gene: TRBJ2-1; CDR3nt: TGTGCCAGCAGGCCTCGGGTAGGGGGATCACCGGGTGAGCAGTTCTTC; CDR3aa: CASRPRVGGSPGEQFF
v_gene: TRBV21-1; abundance: few; d_gene: .; j_gene: TRBJ2-1; CDR3nt: TGTGCCAGCAGCAAAGCTTGGCGGGGGAACAACAATGAGCAGTTCTTC; CDR3aa: CASSKAWRGNNNEQFF